What follows describes a single T cell receptor (beta chain). Antigen: not known. This sample is part of a study of neoadjuvant anti-PD-1 for oral cavity cancer. In the study overall: Around day 43, patients without progression received a fourth nivolumab dose before surgery.

The V and J ends lost 4 bases and 7 bases, in that order; junction bases with no gene match: 10. Germline V gene sequence: CDR1 SGHNT, CDR2 YENEEA. The CDR3 runs to 16 residues. Survey sequencing of tumors mostly used approximately 5.2 ug DNA, two replicates. Only in-frame clones appear in the TCRdb table, and some are missing; sequencing was by immunoSEQ multiplex PCR. Of roughly 6,600 clones in the sample, around 40% are singletons; the top ten hold about 25%. General study points: Post-treatment tumors with larger preexisting clones showed more shrinkage.

The rearrangement uses TRBV11-3 and TRBJ2-3; 11 nucleotides line up with TRBD2. The sequence came from a person aged 35-80 years with oral cavity squamous cell carcinoma. The source material was tumor tissue, sampled before nivolumab (anti-PD-1) treatment. CDR3 bases: TGTGCCAGCAGCTCTGCCTTAGCGGGGGGGCCGAATACGCAGTATTTT. Its translation is CASSSALAGGPNTQYF.